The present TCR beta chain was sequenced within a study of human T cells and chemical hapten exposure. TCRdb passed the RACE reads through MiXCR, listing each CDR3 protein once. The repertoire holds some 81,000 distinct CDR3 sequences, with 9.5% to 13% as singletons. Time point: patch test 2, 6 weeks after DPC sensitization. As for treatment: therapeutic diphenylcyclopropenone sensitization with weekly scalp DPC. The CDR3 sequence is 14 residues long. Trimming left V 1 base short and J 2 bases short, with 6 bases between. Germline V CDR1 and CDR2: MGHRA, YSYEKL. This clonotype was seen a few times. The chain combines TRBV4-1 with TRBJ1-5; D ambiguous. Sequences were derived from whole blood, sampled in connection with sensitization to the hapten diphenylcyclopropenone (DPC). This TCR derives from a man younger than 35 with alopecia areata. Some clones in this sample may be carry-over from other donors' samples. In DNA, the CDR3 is TGCGCCAGCAGCCAAGTAGCCGGCAATCAGCCCCAGCATTTT. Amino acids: CASSQVAGNQPQHF.